Presented here are 29 T cell receptor beta chains from one specimen sequenced in a study of T cell changes during pregnancy in multiple sclerosis. Sequenced by immunoSEQ multiplex PCR; TCRdb stores in-frame clones only, minus some. The data show about 33,000 clones, around nine tenths seen once. The material was CD4+ T cells from peripheral blood mononuclear cells, obtained in the second trimester of pregnancy. The receptor set was obtained from a female donor in good health, enrolled as a control in a pregnancy study.

This rearrangement joins TRBV20-1 to TRBJ2-7; D is possibly TRBD1 (6 bases). The V end lost 3 bases, the J end lost 7 bases, and 10 bases lay between the germline ends. Looked up from germline, CDR1 is DFQATT and CDR2 is SNEGSKA (reference sequence). CDR3 length: 11 residues. CDR3 residues: CSARTGGEQYF. In DNA form, the CDR3 reads TGCAGTGCTAGGACAGGCGGGGAGCAGTACTTC.

The rearrangement links TRBV27 to TRBJ1-1, with a weak D call TRBD1 (5 bases). The CDR3 is made up of 15 amino acids. V dropped 3 bases and J dropped 4 bases, with 15 bases sitting between them. Germline V lookup: CDR1 MNHEY, CDR2 SMNVEV (reference sequence). The CDR3 protein is CASSFYGGTGTEAFF. CDR3 nucleotide sequence: TGTGCCAGCAGTTTCTATGGGGGGACGGGCACTGAAGCTTTCTTT.

The V call is TRBV19, the J call TRBJ2-6; D perhaps matches TRBD2 (5 bases). The germline V gene has CDR1 LNHDA and CDR2 SQIVND (reference sequence). Trimming stripped 5 bases from V and 4 bases from J, with 12 bases between. The CDR3 extends over 15 amino acids. The DNA of the CDR3 is TGTGCCAGTAGTGTCGGGGTGACGGGGGCCAACGTCCTGACTTTC. This encodes CASSVGVTGANVLTF.

The chain couples TRBV19 to TRBJ2-1, with D possibly matching TRBD1 (6 bases). The CDR3 sequence is 15 residues long. Trimming removed 8 bases at V and 0 bases at J, with 14 bases between. Germline assignment: CDR1 LNHDA and CDR2 SQIVND (reference sequence). The CDR3 is CASSLGAGSYNEQFF. Written as DNA, the CDR3 is TGTGCCAGTTCCCTGGGGGCGGGCTCCTACAATGAGCAGTTCTTC.

The chain employs TRBV27 and TRBJ2-5, with TRBD2 matching over 7 bases. The J call is in doubt because the DNA end fits TRBJ2-7 better. The CDR3 totals 12 residues. Germline CDR1 is MNHEY and CDR2 is SMNVEV (reference sequence). The CDR3 spells CASRGGSNEQYF. CDR3 coding DNA: TGTGCCAGCAGGGGCGGGAGCAACGAGCAGTACTTC.

The chain carries TRBV2 and TRBJ2-3, with TRBD2 matching 10 bases. Germline CDR1 SNHLY, CDR2 FYNNEI. J lost 2 bases, V lost 3 bases, and 14 bases had no gene match. This CDR3 is built from 19 residues. The CDR3 DNA is TGTGCCAGCAGTGACACTAGGGCTGGGCTAGCGGGGGTCACAGATACGCAGTATTTT. It encodes CASSDTRAGLAGVTDTQYF.

The V gene is TRBV10-3, the J gene TRBJ2-5; 9 nucleotides agree with TRBD1. From germline, CDR1 is ENHRY and CDR2 SYGVKD. V gave up 5 bases and J gave up 4 bases; unmatched junction bases: 8. CDR3 length: 15 residues. CDR3 nucleotides: TGTGCCATCAGTAAGGCCGGACAGGGGTTAGAGACCCAGTACTTC. Translated, it gives CAISKAGQGLETQYF.

The V and J genes are TRBV30 and TRBJ1-4; tentatively, D is TRBD1 (5 bases). Germline CDR1 is GTSNPN and CDR2 is SVGIG (reference sequence). The CDR3 consists of 15 residues. Trimming removed 0 bases from V and 3 bases from J, with 11 bases in between. For the CDR3, the DNA is TGTGCCTGGAGTGTAGGGGCTTTGTCTAATGAAAAACTGTTTTTT. Translated, it gives CAWSVGALSNEKLFF.

This clone has a single count. The genes are TRBV25-1 and TRBJ1-3; 8 bases map to TRBD1. V dropped 6 bases and J dropped 2; count of bases not matched to a gene: 3. Germline V gene lookup returns CDR1 MGHDK and CDR2 SYGVNS. The CDR3 extends over 14 amino acids. The CDR3 DNA reads TGTGCCAGCAGGGACAGGGTCACTGGAAACACCATATATTTT. This gives the protein CASRDRVTGNTIYF.

The V gene is TRBV27, the J gene TRBJ2-1; no clear D gene. Germline V lookup: CDR1 MNHEY, CDR2 SMNVEV (reference sequence). Trimming cost V 3 bases and J 3 bases, with 18 bases left between them. There are 17 residues in the CDR3. This CDR3 is CASSFRRSPGLYNEQFF. CDR3 bases: TGTGCCAGCAGTTTCCGCCGGTCCCCAGGCCTCTACAATGAGCAGTTCTTC.

The V and J genes are TRBV19 and TRBJ1-2; TRBD1 aligns across 11 bases. Germline V gene data show CDR1 as LNHDA and CDR2 as SQIVND (reference sequence). The CDR3 covers 15 residues. The V and J ends lost 6 bases and 4 bases, in that order; junction bases with no gene match: 7. The CDR3 nucleotides are TGTGCCAGTAGATTTTCCGGGACAGGGGGCTATGGCTACACCTTC. This codes for CASRFSGTGGYGYTF.

The chain joins TRBV7-9 to TRBJ2-7, with 9 bases identical to TRBD2. Germline CDR1 and CDR2: SEHNR and FQNEAQ (reference sequence). CDR3 size: 16 residues. With V trimmed by 1 base and J by 6 bases, 10 bases remained unmatched. The CDR3: CASSLVLAGEGGEQYF. The CDR3 region has the DNA TGTGCCAGCAGCTTAGTTTTAGCGGGAGAAGGTGGCGAGCAGTACTTC.

This sequence joins TRBV5-1 and TRBJ1-6, with D tentatively TRBD1 (5 bases). The V and J ends lost 4 bases and 9 bases respectively, with 14 bases between them. CDR3 length equals 14 residues. The V gene's germline CDR1 is SGHRS and CDR2 YFSETQ. CDR3 sequence reads: CASSLGQNSSPLHF. DNA for the CDR3: TGCGCCAGCAGCCTGGGGCAGAACAGTTCACCCCTCCACTTT. Combining the CDR3 with reference TRBV5-1 and TRBJ1-6 gives the whole variable domain KAGVTQTPRYLIKTRGQQVTLSCSPISGHRSVSWYQQTPGQGLQFLFEYFSETQRNKGNFPGRFSGRQFSNSRSEMNVSTLELGDSALYLCASSLGQNSSPLHFGNGTRLTVT.

This chain connects TRBV7-6 to TRBJ1-4; possibly TRBD1 for D (6 bases). CDR1 is SGHVS and CDR2 is FNYEAQ in the germline V gene. CDR3 length: 15 residues. V was shortened by 6 bases and J by 8 bases, with 19 bases between the two germline ends. The CDR3 DNA reads TGTGCCAGCAGTCCCAAGGGGTTTGGGGGCGAAAAACTGTTTTTT. This gives the protein CASSPKGFGGEKLFF.

Turning to this clone: Germline is not matched at one junction end, which may reflect a read error. This chain connects TRBV5-5 to TRBJ1-1; D unresolved. The CDR3 totals 15 residues. CDR1 is SGHKS, CDR2 YYEKEE, per germline (reference sequence). The CDR3, as DNA: TGTGCCAGCAGGTTGGACGGCCCAACGGGCACTGAAGCTTTCTTT. It encodes CASRLDGPTGTEAFF.

The chain is built from TRBV2 and TRBJ1-5; maybe TRBD1 (5 bases). Trimming pared 3 bases from V and 2 bases from J, leaving 11 bases between. This CDR3 comprises 15 residues. From germline, CDR1 is SNHLY and CDR2 FYNNEI. This CDR3 is CASSERTFGNQPQHF. CDR3 DNA: TGTGCCAGCAGTGAGAGGACATTTGGCAATCAGCCCCAGCATTTT.

The CDR3 nucleotides read TGTGCCAGCAGCGTACGTTGGGGACTAGCGGGGGGGCCGGGCACCGGGGAGCTGTTTTTT. Translating gives CASSVRWGLAGGPGTGELFF. The V call is TRBV9, the J call TRBJ2-2; TRBD2 aligns across 16 bases. Losses at the gene ends were 1 base for V and 4 bases for J; bases not matched to a gene: 10. CDR1 SGDLS and CDR2 YYNGEE come from the germline V gene. CDR3 size: 20 residues.

The chain has TRBV9 and TRBJ2-1; D is perhaps TRBD2 (6 bases). The CDR3 contains 15 residues. The V gene's germline CDR1 is SGDLS and CDR2 YYNGEE. Between the trimmed V and J ends, which lost 1 base and 4 bases, there was a span of 12 bases. In DNA, the CDR3 is TGTGCCAGCAGCGTACGCGGGAACCCTTACAATGAGCAGTTCTTC. Translated, it gives CASSVRGNPYNEQFF.

V gene TRBV7-8 combines with J gene TRBJ1-2; 7 positions agree with TRBD1. Germline V CDR1 and CDR2: SGHVS, FQNEAQ. The trim removed 0 bases at V and 4 bases at J, leaving 2 bases unmatched. This CDR3 region has 14 residues. The CDR3 region has the DNA TGTGCCAGCAGCTTAGCTTGGGACAGCTATGGCTACACCTTC. This translates into CASSLAWDSYGYTF.

The chain joins TRBV10-1 to TRBJ2-3; 12 nucleotides agree with TRBD1. Unmatched junction bases numbered 8, after V lost 6 bases and J lost 1 base. Per the germline V gene, CDR1 is WNHNN and CDR2 is SYGVQD (reference sequence). The CDR3 is made up of 17 amino acids. This CDR3 is CASSDRDRGRGTDTQYF. CDR3 nucleotide sequence: TGCGCCAGCAGCGACCGGGACAGGGGGCGCGGCACAGATACGCAGTATTTT.

CDR3 nucleotide sequence: TGTGCCAGCAGTCCCGAGGGGGTGCGGACCGAGCAGTACTTC. Translating it yields CASSPEGVRTEQYF. This rearrangement joins TRBV7-9 to TRBJ2-7, with D maybe TRBD1 (6 bases). From germline, CDR1 is SEHNR and CDR2 FQNEAQ (reference sequence). CDR3 length equals 14 residues. Trimming removed 6 bases from V and 6 bases from J, with 18 bases in between.

The chain's CDR3 is CASSFASGRWNEQFF. The CDR3, as DNA: TGTGCCAGCAGCTTCGCTAGCGGGAGGTGGAATGAGCAGTTCTTC. The J gene is TRBJ2-1, the V gene TRBV7-9, with 11 bases that match TRBD2. The CDR3 is 15 amino acids. Germline CDR1 SEHNR, CDR2 FQNEAQ (reference sequence). Trimming took 3 bases from V and 7 from J; bases not matched to a gene: 5.

V is TRBV7-8 and J is TRBJ1-2; D possibly corresponds to TRBD1 (6 bases). The CDR3 length is 14 residues. The germline CDR1 and CDR2 sequences are SGHVS and FQNEAQ. The V end was cut by 8 bases, the J end by 7 bases, with 20 bases between. Here the CDR3 reads CASRGGGVESGYTF. CDR3 nucleotide sequence: TGTGCCAGCCGAGGGGGGGGCGTCGAATCTGGCTACACCTTC.

The chain has TRBV19 and TRBJ1-4; 7 bases line up with TRBD1. From germline, CDR1 is LNHDA and CDR2 SQIVND (reference sequence). There are 14 residues in the CDR3. V was clipped by 8 bases and J by 5 bases; unmatched bases: 8. Written as DNA, the CDR3 is TGTGCCAGTTGCACGGGACAGAAAAATGAAAAACTGTTTTTT. Encoded protein: CASCTGQKNEKLFF.

The V call is TRBV6-1, the J call TRBJ1-3; 10 bases line up with TRBD1. CDR1 and CDR2 (germline): MNHNS, SASEGT. The CDR3 is 16 amino acids. The V gene end was trimmed by 3 bases and the J gene end by 7 bases; junction bases not matched to a gene: 9. The CDR3 spells CASSETGGLTSNTIYF. The CDR3 bases are TGTGCCAGCAGTGAGACAGGGGGCCTCACCTCGAACACCATATATTTT.

V and J are TRBV7-2 and TRBJ2-5; tentatively, D is TRBD2 (6 bases). This CDR3 region has 14 residues. Trimming took off 8 bases at V and 2 bases at J, with 15 bases between the two ends. CDR1 is SGHTA, CDR2 FQGNSA, per germline. The CDR3 nucleotides read TGTGCCAGCGCAAAGGATCGGGGGCAAGAGACCCAGTACTTC. This encodes CASAKDRGQETQYF.

Here the CDR3 reads CASGLAGSLNTQYF. Written as DNA, the CDR3 is TGTGCCAGTGGCCTAGCGGGGTCACTGAATACGCAGTATTTT. The genes are TRBV11-2 and TRBJ2-3; 9 nucleotides line up with TRBD2. The CDR3 spans 14 residues. Trimming removed 9 bases from V and 7 bases from J; junction bases left unmatched: 11. Looked up from germline, CDR1 is SGHAT and CDR2 is FQNNGV.

The V gene is TRBV12-5, the J gene TRBJ1-2; the match to TRBD1 covers 7 bases. Trimming took 0 bases from V and 6 from J; bases not matched to a gene: 7. This CDR3 is 15 amino acids long. Germline V lookup: CDR1 LGHNT, CDR2 FRNRAP. This chain's CDR3 is CASGLVLRQGDGYTF. The CDR3 DNA reads as TGTGCTAGTGGTTTGGTACTCAGACAGGGTGATGGCTACACCTTC.

The chain links TRBV18 to TRBJ1-4; maybe TRBD1 (6 bases). Trimming removed 3 bases from V and 8 bases from J, with 13 bases in between. The CDR3 is 14 amino acids. Germline loops: CDR1 KGHSH, CDR2 LQKENI. CDR3 sequence reads: CASSPTGDDEKLFF. CDR3 sequence (DNA): TGTGCCAGCTCACCGACAGGAGACGACGAAAAACTGTTTTTT.